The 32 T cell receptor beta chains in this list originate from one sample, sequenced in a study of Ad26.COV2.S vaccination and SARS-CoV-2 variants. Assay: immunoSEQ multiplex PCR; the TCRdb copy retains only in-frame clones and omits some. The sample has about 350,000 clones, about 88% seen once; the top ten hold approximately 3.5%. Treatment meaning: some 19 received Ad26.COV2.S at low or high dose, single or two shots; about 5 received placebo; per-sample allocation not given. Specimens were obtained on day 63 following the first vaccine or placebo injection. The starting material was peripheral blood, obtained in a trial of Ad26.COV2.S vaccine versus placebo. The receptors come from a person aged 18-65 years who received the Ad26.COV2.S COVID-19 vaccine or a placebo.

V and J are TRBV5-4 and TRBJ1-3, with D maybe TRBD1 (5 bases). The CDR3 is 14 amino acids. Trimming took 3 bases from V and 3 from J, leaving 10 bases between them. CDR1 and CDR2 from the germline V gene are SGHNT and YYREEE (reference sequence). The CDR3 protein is CASSSNQGGNTIYF. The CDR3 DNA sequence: TGTGCCAGCAGCTCTAACCAGGGTGGAAACACCATATATTTT.

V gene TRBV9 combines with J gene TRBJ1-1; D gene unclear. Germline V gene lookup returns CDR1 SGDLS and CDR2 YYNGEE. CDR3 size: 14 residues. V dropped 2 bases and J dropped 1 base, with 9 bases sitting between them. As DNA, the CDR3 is TGTGCCAGCAGCGTGGAACACGAGAACACTGAAGCTTTCTTT. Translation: CASSVEHENTEAFF.

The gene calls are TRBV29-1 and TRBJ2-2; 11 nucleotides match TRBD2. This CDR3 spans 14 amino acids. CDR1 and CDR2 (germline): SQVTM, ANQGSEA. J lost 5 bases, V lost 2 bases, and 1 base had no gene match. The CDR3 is CSVERLAGTGELFF. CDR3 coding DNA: TGCAGCGTTGAAAGACTAGCGGGGACCGGGGAGCTGTTTTTT.

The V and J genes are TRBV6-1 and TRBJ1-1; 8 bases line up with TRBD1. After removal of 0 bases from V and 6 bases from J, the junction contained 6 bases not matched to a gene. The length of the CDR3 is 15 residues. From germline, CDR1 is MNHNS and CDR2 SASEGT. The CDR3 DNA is TGTGCCAGCAGTGAAGCGGGGGGCAGGGGGCCTGAAGCTTTCTTT. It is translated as CASSEAGGRGPEAFF.

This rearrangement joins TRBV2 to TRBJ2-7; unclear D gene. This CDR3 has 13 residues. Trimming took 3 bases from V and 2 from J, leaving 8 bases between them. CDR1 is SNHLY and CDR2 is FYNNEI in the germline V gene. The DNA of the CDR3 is TGTGCCAGCAGTGAGAATAGGCCCTACGAGCAGTACTTC. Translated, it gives CASSENRPYEQYF.

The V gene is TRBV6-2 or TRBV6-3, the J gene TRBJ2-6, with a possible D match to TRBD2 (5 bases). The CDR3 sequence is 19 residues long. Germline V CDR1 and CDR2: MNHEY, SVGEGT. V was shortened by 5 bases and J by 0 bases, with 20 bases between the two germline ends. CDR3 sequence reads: CASSPPTKGSRSGANVLTF. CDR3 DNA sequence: TGTGCCAGCAGTCCCCCAACGAAAGGGAGTCGCTCTGGGGCCAACGTCCTGACTTTC.

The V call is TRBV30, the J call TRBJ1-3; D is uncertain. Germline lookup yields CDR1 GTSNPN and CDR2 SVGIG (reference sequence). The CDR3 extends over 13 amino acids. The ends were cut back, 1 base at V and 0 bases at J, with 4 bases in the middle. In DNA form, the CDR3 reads TGTGCCTGGAGTGCCAGCTCTGGAAACACCATATATTTT. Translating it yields CAWSASSGNTIYF.

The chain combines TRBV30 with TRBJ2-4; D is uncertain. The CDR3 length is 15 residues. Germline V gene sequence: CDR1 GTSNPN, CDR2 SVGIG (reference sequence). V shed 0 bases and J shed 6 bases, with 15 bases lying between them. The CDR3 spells CAWSVWASSGNIQYF. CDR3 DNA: TGTGCCTGGAGTGTATGGGCGTCATCAGGAAACATTCAGTACTTC. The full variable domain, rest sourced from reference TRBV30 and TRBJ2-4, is SQTIHQWPATLVQPVGSPLSLECTVEGTSNPNLYWYRQAAGRGLQLLFYSVGIGQISSEVPQNLSASRPQDRQFILSSKKLLLSDSGFYLCAWSVWASSGNIQYFGAGTRLSVL.

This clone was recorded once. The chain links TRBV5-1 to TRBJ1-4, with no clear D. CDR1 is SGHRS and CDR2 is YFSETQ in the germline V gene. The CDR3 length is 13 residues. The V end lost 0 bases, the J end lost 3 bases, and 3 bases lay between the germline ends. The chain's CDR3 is CASSLAPNEKLFF. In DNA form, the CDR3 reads TGCGCCAGCAGCTTGGCTCCTAATGAAAAACTGTTTTTT.

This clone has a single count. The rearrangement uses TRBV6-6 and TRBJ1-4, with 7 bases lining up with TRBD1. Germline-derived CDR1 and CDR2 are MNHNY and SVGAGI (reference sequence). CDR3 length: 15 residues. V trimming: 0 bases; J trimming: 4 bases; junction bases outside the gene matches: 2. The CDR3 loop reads CASSYSGQVNEKLFF. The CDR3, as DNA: TGTGCCAGCAGTTACTCCGGACAGGTTAATGAAAAACTGTTTTTT.

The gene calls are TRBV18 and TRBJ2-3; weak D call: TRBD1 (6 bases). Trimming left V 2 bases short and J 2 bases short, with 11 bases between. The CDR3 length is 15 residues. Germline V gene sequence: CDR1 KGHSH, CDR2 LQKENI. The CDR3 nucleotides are TGTGCCAGCTCACCATTACAGGGAAACACAGATACGCAGTATTTT. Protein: CASSPLQGNTDTQYF.

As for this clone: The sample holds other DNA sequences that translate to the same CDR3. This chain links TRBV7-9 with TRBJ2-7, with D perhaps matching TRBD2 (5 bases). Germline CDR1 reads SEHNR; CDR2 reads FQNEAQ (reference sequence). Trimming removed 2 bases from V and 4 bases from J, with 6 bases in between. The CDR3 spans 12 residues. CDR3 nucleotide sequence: TGTGCCAGCAGCTTATCGGGATACGAGCAGTACTTC. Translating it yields CASSLSGYEQYF.

CDR3 bases: TGTGCCAGCAGTGCCGGGACAGGGGGCGAACCCCTCCACTTT. Translating gives CASSAGTGGEPLHF. The gene calls are TRBV2 and TRBJ1-6; TRBD1 matches at 12 bases. J was trimmed by 12 bases and V by 4 bases; bases with no gene match: 4. There are 14 residues in the CDR3. CDR1 SNHLY and CDR2 FYNNEI come from the germline V gene.

CDR3 amino acids: CASSLEGAMRHEQYF. In DNA form, the CDR3 reads TGTGCCAGCAGCTTAGAGGGGGCGATGCGCCACGAGCAGTACTTC. The rearrangement uses TRBV7-9 and TRBJ2-7; 7 positions match TRBD1. The V segment lost 1 base and the J segment 5 bases; nucleotides outside the gene matches: 8. Germline values: CDR1 SEHNR, CDR2 FQNEAQ (reference sequence). CDR3 length: 15 amino acids.

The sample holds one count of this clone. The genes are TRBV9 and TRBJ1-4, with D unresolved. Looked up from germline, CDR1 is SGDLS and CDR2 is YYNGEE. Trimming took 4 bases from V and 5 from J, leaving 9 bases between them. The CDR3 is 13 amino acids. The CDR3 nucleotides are TGTGCCAGCAGCCAAGGTAGAAATGAAAAACTGTTTTTT. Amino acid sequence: CASSQGRNEKLFF.

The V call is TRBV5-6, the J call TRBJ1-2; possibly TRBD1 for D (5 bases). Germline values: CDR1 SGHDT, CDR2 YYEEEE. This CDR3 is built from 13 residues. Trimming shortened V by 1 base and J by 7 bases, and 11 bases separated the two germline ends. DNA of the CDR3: TGTGCCAGCAGCTTGAGGGGACGGGGTGGCTACACCTTC. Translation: CASSLRGRGGYTF.

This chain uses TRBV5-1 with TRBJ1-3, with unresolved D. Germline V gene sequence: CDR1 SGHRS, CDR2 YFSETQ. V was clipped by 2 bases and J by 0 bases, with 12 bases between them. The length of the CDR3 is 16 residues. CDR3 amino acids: CASSFSTPDSGNTIYF. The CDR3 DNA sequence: TGCGCCAGCAGCTTTAGTACCCCGGACTCTGGAAACACCATATATTTT.

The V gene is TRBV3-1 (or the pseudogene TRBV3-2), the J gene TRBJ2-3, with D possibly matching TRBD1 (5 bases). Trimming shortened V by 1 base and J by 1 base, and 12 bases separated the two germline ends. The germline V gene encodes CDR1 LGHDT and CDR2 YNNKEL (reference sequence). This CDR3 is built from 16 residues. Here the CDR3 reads CASSQARVSGTDTQYF. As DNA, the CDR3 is TGTGCCAGCAGCCAAGCCAGGGTATCCGGCACAGATACGCAGTATTTT.

CDR3 sequence reads: CASSRARSYEQYF. CDR3 coding DNA: TGTGCCAGCAGCCGAGCCCGCTCCTACGAGCAGTACTTC. J is TRBJ2-7 and V is TRBV28; no definite D call. V was shortened by 6 bases and J by 0 bases, with 9 bases between the two germline ends. The CDR3 is 13 amino acids. Germline V CDR1 and CDR2: MDHEN, SYDVKM.

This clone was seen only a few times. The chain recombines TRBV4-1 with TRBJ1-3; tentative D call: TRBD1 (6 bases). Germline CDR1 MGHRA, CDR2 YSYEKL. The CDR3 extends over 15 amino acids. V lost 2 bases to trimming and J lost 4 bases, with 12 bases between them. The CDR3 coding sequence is TGCGCCAGCAGCCAACTACAGGGACTCGGAAACACCATATATTTT. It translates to CASSQLQGLGNTIYF.

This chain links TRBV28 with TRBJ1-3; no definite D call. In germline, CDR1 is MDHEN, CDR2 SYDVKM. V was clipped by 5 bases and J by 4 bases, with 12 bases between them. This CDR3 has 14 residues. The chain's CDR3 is CASSPPPGGNTIYF. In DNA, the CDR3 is TGTGCCAGCAGTCCACCCCCAGGCGGAAACACCATATATTTT.

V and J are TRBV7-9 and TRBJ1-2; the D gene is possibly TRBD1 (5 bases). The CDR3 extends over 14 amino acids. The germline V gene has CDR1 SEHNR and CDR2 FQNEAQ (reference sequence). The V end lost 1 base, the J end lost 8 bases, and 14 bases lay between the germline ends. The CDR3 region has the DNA TGTGCCAGCAGCTTAGATAGGGGTTTCGGCGGCTACACCTTC. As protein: CASSLDRGFGGYTF.

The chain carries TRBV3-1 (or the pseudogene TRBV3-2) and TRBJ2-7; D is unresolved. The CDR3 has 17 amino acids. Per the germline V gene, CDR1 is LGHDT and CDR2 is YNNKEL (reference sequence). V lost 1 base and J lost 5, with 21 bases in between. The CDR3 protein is CASSQVLTWSRSHEQYF. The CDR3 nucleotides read TGTGCCAGCAGCCAAGTGCTAACGTGGTCTAGATCCCACGAGCAGTACTTC.

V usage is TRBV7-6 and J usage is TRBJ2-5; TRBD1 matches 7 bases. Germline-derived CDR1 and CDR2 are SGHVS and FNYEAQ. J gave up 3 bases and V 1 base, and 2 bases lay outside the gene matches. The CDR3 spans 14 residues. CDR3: CASSLDQGEETQYF. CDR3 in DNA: TGTGCCAGCAGCTTAGATCAGGGGGAAGAGACCCAGTACTTC.

CDR3 nucleotide sequence: TGTGCCTGGACAGGGGGACAGGGGATTGTAGATACGCAGTATTTT. Translating it yields CAWTGGQGIVDTQYF. V usage is TRBV30 and J usage is TRBJ2-3, with 10 positions matching TRBD1. The CDR3 length is 15 residues. CDR1 is GTSNPN and CDR2 is SVGIG in the germline V gene (reference sequence). Unmatched junction bases numbered 9, after V lost 4 bases and J lost 5 bases.

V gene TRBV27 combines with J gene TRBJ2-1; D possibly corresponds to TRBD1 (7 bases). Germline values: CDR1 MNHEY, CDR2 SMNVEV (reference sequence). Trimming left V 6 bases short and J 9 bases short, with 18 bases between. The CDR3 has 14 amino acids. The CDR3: CASRPTGAGTEQFF. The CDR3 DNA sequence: TGTGCCAGCAGACCAACAGGGGCGGGGACTGAGCAGTTCTTC.

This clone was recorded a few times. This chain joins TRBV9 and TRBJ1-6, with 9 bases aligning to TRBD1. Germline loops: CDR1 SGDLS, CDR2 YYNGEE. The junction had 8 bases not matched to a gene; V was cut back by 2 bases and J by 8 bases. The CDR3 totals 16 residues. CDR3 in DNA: TGTGCCAGCAGCGTTCAGCCGGGACAGGGTCATTCACCCCTCCACTTT. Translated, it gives CASSVQPGQGHSPLHF.

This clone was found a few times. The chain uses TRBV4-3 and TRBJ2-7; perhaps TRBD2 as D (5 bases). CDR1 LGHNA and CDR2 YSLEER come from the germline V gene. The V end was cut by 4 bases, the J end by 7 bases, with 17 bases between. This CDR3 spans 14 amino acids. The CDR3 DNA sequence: TGCGCCAGCAGCCGAGCTTGGCTCCCGGGGGAGCAGTACTTC. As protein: CASSRAWLPGEQYF.

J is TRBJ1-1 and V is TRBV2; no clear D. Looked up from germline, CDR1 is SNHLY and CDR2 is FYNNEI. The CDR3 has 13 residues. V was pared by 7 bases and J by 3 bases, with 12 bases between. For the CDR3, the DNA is TGTGCCAGCATGGGGATGAGGGACACTGAAGCTTTCTTT. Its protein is CASMGMRDTEAFF.

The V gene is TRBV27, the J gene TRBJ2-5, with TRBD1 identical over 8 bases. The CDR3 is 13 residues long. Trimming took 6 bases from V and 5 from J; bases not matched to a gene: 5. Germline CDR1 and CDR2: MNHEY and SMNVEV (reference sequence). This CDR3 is CASSRTGWETQYF. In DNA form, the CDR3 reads TGTGCCAGCAGCAGGACAGGGTGGGAGACCCAGTACTTC.

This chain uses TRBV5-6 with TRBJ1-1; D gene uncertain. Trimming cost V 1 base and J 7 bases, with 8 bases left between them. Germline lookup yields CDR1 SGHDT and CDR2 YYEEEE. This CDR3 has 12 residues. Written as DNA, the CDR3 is TGTGCCAGCAGCTTGCTGGGGAATGAAGCTTTCTTT. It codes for CASSLLGNEAFF.

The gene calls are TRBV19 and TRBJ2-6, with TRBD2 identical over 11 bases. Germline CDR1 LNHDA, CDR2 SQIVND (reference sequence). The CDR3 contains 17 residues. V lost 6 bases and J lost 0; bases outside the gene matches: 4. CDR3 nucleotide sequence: TGTGCCAGTAGCCCCGGGACTAGCGGCTCTGGGGCCAACGTCCTGACTTTC. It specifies CASSPGTSGSGANVLTF.